The entry below describes one T cell receptor beta chain. The antigen remains unidentified. This CDR3 is 13 amino acids long. V was pared by 0 bases and J by 8 bases, with 4 bases of the junction left unmatched. Germline values: CDR1 SGHRS, CDR2 YFSETQ. The data belong to a study of cytomegalovirus exposure and HLA in healthy donors. Study-wide results and caveats: A missense DCLRE1C variant was associated with V- and J-gene trimming of TCR beta chains in a later analysis, and an independent cohort replicated the association. The study assumed roughly uniform donor sequencing depth for presence/absence analyses.

Primers included in the PCR were 60 Vbeta and 13 Jbeta primers. The repertoire was sequenced with immunoSEQ multiplex PCR; TCRdb's copy has only in-frame clones and lacks some. The repertoire holds about 150,000 clones, with 70% to 85% as singletons. This receptor was identified in a young man in good health and CMV-seronegative. This rearrangement joins TRBV5-1 to TRBJ1-2, with 7 bases identical to TRBD1. Source material: PBMCs. CDR3 in amino acids: CASSLEGARGYTF. The CDR3 DNA reads TGCGCCAGCAGCTTGGAGGGGGCGAGGGGCTACACCTTC.